The T cell receptor beta chain under discussion was sequenced for a study of cytomegalovirus exposure and HLA in healthy donors. The CDR3 consists of 14 residues. From germline, CDR1 is MNHEY and CDR2 SVGAGI. The V gene end was trimmed by 5 bases and the J gene end by 2 bases; junction bases not matched to a gene: 5. Study outcomes and limitations: Reportedly, HLA-A and HLA-B alleles of most subjects were accurately predicted from TCR beta. Differences between HLA loci emerged in a later analysis of TCR association rates, with DRB1 most and HLA-C fewest. Previous analysis showed most TCR beta V segments were productive about 90% or about 30% of the time.

The PCR was carried out with 60 Vbeta primers and 13 Jbeta primers. Profiled with immunoSEQ multiplex PCR; TCRdb holds only in-frame clones, not every one. The sample holds tens of thousands of clones, 60% to 80% seen once. This clone was observed once. The antigen is undetermined. The clonotype originates from a man younger than 45 in good health and CMV-seronegative. The chain joins TRBV6-5 to TRBJ2-5; 7 bases map to TRBD2. The sequencing input was PBMCs. This CDR3 reads CASSPTSLQETQYF. The CDR3 bases are TGTGCCAGCAGTCCGACTAGCCTACAAGAGACCCAGTACTTC.